This is a list of T cell receptor beta chains from one sample in a study of blood T cell repertoires in COVID-19. The method was immunoSEQ multiplex PCR; TCRdb's version includes in-frame clones alone and lacks a portion of them. This table has tens of thousands of clones, roughly four fifths appearing once. The sample consisted of peripheral blood. These receptors were collected from a woman aged 80 or over with acute or convalescent COVID-19. The CDR3 runs from the conserved cysteine through the conserved F or W. A D gene is named only where the DNA matches it firmly. Expanded clones get a size class; other rows say once, few or many, or leave the size out.

abundance,v_gene,j_gene,d_gene,len,CDR3nt,CDR3aa
.,TRBV3-1/TRBV3-2,TRBJ2-1,TRBD2,14,TGTGCCAGCAGCCTCGGGACTACGACCAATGAGCAGTTCTTC,CASSLGTTTNEQFF
.,TRBV5-1,TRBJ1-3,TRBD1,16,TGCGCCAGCAGCTTGGGGAGCAGGGGGCGAGGAAACACCATATATTTT,CASSLGSRGRGNTIYF
.,TRBV30,TRBJ2-5,.,15,TGTGCCTGGTCTTTGGAGGGCGGGGTACAAGAGACCCAGTACTTC,CAWSLEGGVQETQYF
once,TRBV14,TRBJ1-6,TRBD1,14,TGTGCCAGCAGCTTGGGACAGTATAATTCACCCCTCCACTTT,CASSLGQYNSPLHF
.,TRBV6-1,TRBJ2-3,TRBD2,17,TGTGCCAGCAGTGAACTCATCGGGACTAGCGCCCCAGATACGCAGTATTTT,CASSELIGTSAPDTQYF
.,TRBV3-1/TRBV3-2,TRBJ1-1,.,13,TGTGCCAGCAGCCAAACAGCCAACACTGAAGCTTTCTTT,CASSQTANTEAFF
few,TRBV4-2,TRBJ2-2,.,16,TGTGCCAGCAGCCAGATGACTGGCCCGAACACCGGGGAGCTGTTTTTT,CASSQMTGPNTGELFF
.,TRBV27,TRBJ1-5,.,14,TGTGCCAGCCTTCGAGGGAGGGGCAATCAGCCCCAGCATTTT,CASLRGRGNQPQHF
.,TRBV5-1,TRBJ1-3,.,15,TGCGCCAGCAGCTTAACAGGGCAGGCTGGAAACACCATATATTTT,CASSLTGQAGNTIYF
.,TRBV5-1,TRBJ2-3,.,14,TGCGCCAGCAGCTCGGACAGTAGCACAGATACGCAGTATTTT,CASSSDSSTDTQYF
.,TRBV5-4,TRBJ2-3,TRBD2,16,TGTGCCAGCAGCTTCGGGGGGAGTACCGGCACAGATACGCAGTATTTT,CASSFGGSTGTDTQYF
.,TRBV9,TRBJ2-7,TRBD2,16,TGTGCCAGCAGCGACGGGACTAGCGGGAGGGCGTACGAGCAGTACTTC,CASSDGTSGRAYEQYF
.,TRBV2,TRBJ2-2,TRBD1,14,TGTGCCAGCAGTGAGGACAGGGGCACCGGGGAGCTGTTTTTT,CASSEDRGTGELFF
.,TRBV28,TRBJ1-5,.,14,TGTGCCAGCAGTTTGAGCTATGGCAATCAGCCCCAGCATTTT,CASSLSYGNQPQHF
.,TRBV2,TRBJ2-7,.,14,TGTGCCAGCAGTGACAGATTATCTGGCTACGAGCAGTACTTC,CASSDRLSGYEQYF
few,TRBV19,TRBJ1-1,.,12,TGTGCCAGTAGTATACGGCAGGGTGAAGCTTTCTTT,CASSIRQGEAFF
.,TRBV11-2,TRBJ2-5,.,14,TGTGCCAGCAGCCGGAATGGTCCAGGAGAGACCCAGTACTTC,CASSRNGPGETQYF
.,TRBV12-3/TRBV12-4,TRBJ2-3,.,12,TGTGCCAGCGGGGGGACGGCAGACACGCAGTATTTT,CASGGTADTQYF
.,TRBV27,TRBJ1-5,TRBD1,15,TGTGCCAGCAGCGCTGGACAGGCCCTGAATCAGCCCCAGCATTTT,CASSAGQALNQPQHF
.,TRBV19,TRBJ2-4,TRBD1,15,TGTGCCAGTAGTCGGGACAGGGGTTTGGAAAACATTCAGTACTTC,CASSRDRGLENIQYF
.,TRBV4-2,TRBJ1-1,.,14,TGTGCCAGCAGCCAAGGCCCGGGGAACACTGAAGCTTTCTTT,CASSQGPGNTEAFF
.,TRBV3-1/TRBV3-2,TRBJ1-3,.,14,TGTGCCAGCAGTACGATGGGGCCTGGAAACACCATATATTTT,CASSTMGPGNTIYF
.,TRBV5-1,TRBJ2-5,.,13,TGCGCCAGCAGCTTCCAGGCCGAAGAGACCCAGTACTTC,CASSFQAEETQYF
.,TRBV19,TRBJ1-4,TRBD1,15,TGTGCCAGTAGCTTGGGGGGGACAGGGTATGAAAAACTGTTTTTT,CASSLGGTGYEKLFF
few,TRBV11-2,TRBJ1-2,TRBD1,19,TGTGCCAGCAGCTTAGATCGCGGGACAGGGGGCCCCGGTAACTATGGCTACACCTTC,CASSLDRGTGGPGNYGYTF
once,TRBV28,TRBJ1-2,.,15,TGTGCCAGCAGTTTATGGGGGGAGGAGGGCTATGGCTACACCTTC,CASSLWGEEGYGYTF
few,TRBV7-2,TRBJ1-5,.,16,TGTGCCAGCAGCTCGGAACAGGTTCGGGCCAGTCAGCCCCAGCATTTT,CASSSEQVRASQPQHF
.,TRBV7-3,TRBJ1-1,TRBD1,15,TGTGCCAGCAGCTTGACAGGGGACATGAACACTGAAGCTTTCTTT,CASSLTGDMNTEAFF
.,TRBV28,TRBJ1-2,.,15,TGTGCCAGCAGTTTATATGGACAGAGGCCCCGGGGCTACACCTTC,CASSLYGQRPRGYTF
.,TRBV9,TRBJ2-7,.,16,TGTGCCAGCAGCGTAGCGGGAAACGATAAGGAGAACGAGCAGTACTTC,CASSVAGNDKENEQYF
.,TRBV19,TRBJ1-5,.,15,TGTGCCGCCCTGGACACTGCAGGGGCGTCTCAGCCCCAGCATTTT,CAALDTAGASQPQHF
.,TRBV30,TRBJ1-4,.,12,TGTGCCTGGAGTGTACGGGTTGAAAAACTGTTTTTT,CAWSVRVEKLFF
.,TRBV7-3,TRBJ2-5,.,13,TGTGCCAGCAGCTTATACGGGTGGGAGACCCAGTACTTC,CASSLYGWETQYF
.,TRBV27,TRBJ1-1,TRBD1,15,TGTGCCAGCAGTTTTTTTTCCTCGGGACAGGGACCTGCTTTCTTT,CASSFFSSGQGPAFF
.,TRBV19,TRBJ1-5,.,18,TGTGCCAGTAGTATCCTCGGCGATTGGGGGGAACTGAGGGGGCCCCAGCATTTT,CASSILGDWGELRGPQHF
few,TRBV27,TRBJ1-4,.,15,TGTGCCAGCAGTTCAACCCATAACAGGGCGGAAAAACTGTTTTTT,CASSSTHNRAEKLFF
.,TRBV5-1,TRBJ2-1,.,15,TGCGCCAGCAGCCCTAGCGCTCTCTCCTACAATGAGCAGTTCTTC,CASSPSALSYNEQFF
.,TRBV14,TRBJ2-5,.,14,TGTGCCAGCAGGAAAAAGGGGCTGGGGGAGACCCAGTACTTC,CASRKKGLGETQYF
.,TRBV14,TRBJ1-1,TRBD1,16,TGTGCCAGCAGCCTAGGGACAGGGGTAGTGAACACTGAAGCTTTCTTT,CASSLGTGVVNTEAFF
few,TRBV7-9,TRBJ2-1,.,13,TGTGCCAGCACTAGCGATTCCTACAATGAGCAGTTCTTC,CASTSDSYNEQFF
.,TRBV2,TRBJ2-5,.,16,TGTGCCAGCAGTAGGGGTGCGGGGGCGCGTCAAGAGACCCAGTACTTC,CASSRGAGARQETQYF
.,TRBV7-9,TRBJ2-2,TRBD2,15,TGTGCCAGCAGCTTTGGCGGGGGTAACACCGGGGAGCTGTTTTTT,CASSFGGGNTGELFF
.,TRBV6-5,TRBJ2-7,.,16,TGTGCCAGCAGTTACTCATCCATGGAGGACTCCTACGAGCAGTACTTC,CASSYSSMEDSYEQYF
.,TRBV21-1,TRBJ1-2,.,12,TGTGCCAGCAACACGGGGGGTTGTGGCTACACCTTC,CASNTGGCGYTF
.,TRBV5-1,TRBJ1-4,.,13,TGCGCCAGCAGTCAGGGAGGGTGGGAAAAACTGTTTTTT,CASSQGGWEKLFF
.,TRBV20-1,TRBJ2-1,TRBD2,14,TGCAGTGCTAGTGGGGTAGCGGGTTACAATGAGCAGTTCTTC,CSASGVAGYNEQFF
.,TRBV7-9,TRBJ1-5,TRBD1,14,TGTGCCAGCAGCTTAGGAGGGGGCGGTCAGCCCCAGCATTTT,CASSLGGGGQPQHF
few,TRBV5-6,TRBJ2-7,TRBD2,12,TGTGCCAGCAGCTGGGGAGGGAACGGGCAGTACTTC,CASSWGGNGQYF